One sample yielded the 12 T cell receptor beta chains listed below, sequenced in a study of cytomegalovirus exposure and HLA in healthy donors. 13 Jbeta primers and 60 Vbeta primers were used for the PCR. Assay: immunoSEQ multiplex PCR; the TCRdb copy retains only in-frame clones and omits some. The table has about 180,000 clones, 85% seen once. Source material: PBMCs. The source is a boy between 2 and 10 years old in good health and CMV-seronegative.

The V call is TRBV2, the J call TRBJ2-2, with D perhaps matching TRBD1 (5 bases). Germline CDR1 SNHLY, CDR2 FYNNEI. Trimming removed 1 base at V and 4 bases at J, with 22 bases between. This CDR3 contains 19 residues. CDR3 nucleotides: TGTGCCAGCAGTGAAGTTTTTTCCTGGCCACAGGCAAGCACCGGGGAGCTGTTTTTT. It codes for CASSEVFSWPQASTGELFF.

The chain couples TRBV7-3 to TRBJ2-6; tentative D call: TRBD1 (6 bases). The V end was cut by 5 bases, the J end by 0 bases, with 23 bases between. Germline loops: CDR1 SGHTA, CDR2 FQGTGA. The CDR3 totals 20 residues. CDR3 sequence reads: CASSPHLRTAANSGANVLTF. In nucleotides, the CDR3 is TGTGCCAGCAGCCCCCACCTAAGGACAGCGGCAAACTCTGGGGCCAACGTCCTGACTTTC.

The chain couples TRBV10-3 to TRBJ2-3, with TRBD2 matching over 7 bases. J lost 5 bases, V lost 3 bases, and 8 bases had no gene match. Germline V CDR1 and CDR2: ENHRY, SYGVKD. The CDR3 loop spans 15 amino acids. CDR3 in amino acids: CAISEPAAGEDTQYF. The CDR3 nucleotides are TGTGCCATCAGTGAACCAGCCGCGGGAGAAGATACGCAGTATTTT.

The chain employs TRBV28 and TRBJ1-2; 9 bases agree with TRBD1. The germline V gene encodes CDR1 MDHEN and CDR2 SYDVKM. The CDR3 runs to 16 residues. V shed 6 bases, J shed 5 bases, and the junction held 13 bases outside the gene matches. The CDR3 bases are TGTGCCAGCAGCCCTCGGCTGGGACAGGGCGTTTATGGCTACACCTTC. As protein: CASSPRLGQGVYGYTF.

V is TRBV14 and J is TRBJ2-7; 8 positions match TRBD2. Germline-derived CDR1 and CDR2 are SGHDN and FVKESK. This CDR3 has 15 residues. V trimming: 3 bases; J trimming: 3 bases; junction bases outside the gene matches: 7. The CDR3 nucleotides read TGTGCCAGCAGCCAGGGGGGGACTAGTTACTACGAGCAGTACTTC. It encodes CASSQGGTSYYEQYF.

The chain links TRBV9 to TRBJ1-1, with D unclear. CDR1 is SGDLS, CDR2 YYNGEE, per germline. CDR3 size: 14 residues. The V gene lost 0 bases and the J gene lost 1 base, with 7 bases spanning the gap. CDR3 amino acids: CASSVGGWNTEAFF. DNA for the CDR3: TGTGCCAGCAGCGTAGGAGGTTGGAACACTGAAGCTTTCTTT.

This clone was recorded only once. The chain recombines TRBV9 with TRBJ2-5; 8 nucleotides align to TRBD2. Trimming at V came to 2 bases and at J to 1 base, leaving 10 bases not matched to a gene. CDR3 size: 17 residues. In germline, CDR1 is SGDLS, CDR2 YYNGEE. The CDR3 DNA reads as TGTGCCAGCAGCGTTGGTGGGCTAGCGGGCTTCCAAGAGACCCAGTACTTC. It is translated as CASSVGGLAGFQETQYF.

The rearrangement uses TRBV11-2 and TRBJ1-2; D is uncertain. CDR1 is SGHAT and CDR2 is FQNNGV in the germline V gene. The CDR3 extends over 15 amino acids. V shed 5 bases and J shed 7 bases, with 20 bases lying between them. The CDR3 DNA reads TGTGCCAGCAGCACAATCCCCTGGCCAAAACGTGGCTACACCTTC. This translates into CASSTIPWPKRGYTF.

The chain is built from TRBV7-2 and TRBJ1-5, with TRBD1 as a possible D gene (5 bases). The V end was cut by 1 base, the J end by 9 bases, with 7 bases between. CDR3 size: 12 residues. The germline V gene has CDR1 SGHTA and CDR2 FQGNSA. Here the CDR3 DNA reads TGTGCCAGCAGCTTAGGCGGGGGGCCCCAGCATTTT. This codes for CASSLGGGPQHF.

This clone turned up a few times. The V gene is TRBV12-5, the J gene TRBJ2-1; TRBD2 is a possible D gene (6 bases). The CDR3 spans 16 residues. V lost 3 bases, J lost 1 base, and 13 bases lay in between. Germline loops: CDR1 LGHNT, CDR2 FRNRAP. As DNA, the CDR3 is TGTGCTAGTGGTTTAGGGGCTGGGGGGTCCTACAATGAGCAGTTCTTC. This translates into CASGLGAGGSYNEQFF.

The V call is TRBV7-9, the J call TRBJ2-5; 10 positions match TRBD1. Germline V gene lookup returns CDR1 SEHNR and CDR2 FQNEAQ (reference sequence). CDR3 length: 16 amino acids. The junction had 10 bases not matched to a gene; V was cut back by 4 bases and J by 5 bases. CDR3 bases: TGTGCCAGCAGCTCGCCCAGACAGGGGGCGAAGGAGACCCAGTACTTC. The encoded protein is CASSSPRQGAKETQYF.

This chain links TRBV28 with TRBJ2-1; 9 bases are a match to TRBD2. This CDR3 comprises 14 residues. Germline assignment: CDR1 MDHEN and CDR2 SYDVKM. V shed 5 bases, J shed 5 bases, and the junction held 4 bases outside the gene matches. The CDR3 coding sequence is TGTGCCAGCAGTCTAGCGGGATTCGACAATGAGCAGTTCTTC. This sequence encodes CASSLAGFDNEQFF.